Presented here are 23 T cell receptor beta chains from one specimen sequenced in a study of shared clonotypes between healthy human individuals (dated by TCRdb to the early 2020s). CD8 naive samples consisted of CD45RO-negative cells that were positively selected for CCR7, yielding a CD45RA+CCR7+ population without TemRA cells. Library generation was performed with the immunoSEQ multiplex PCR assay. The source is immuneACCESS, and TCRdb retained only in-frame sequences with V and J called. Part of the clones is not carried over; for the studies checked, unresolved V genes explain less than half of this, and the remainder is unexplained. This sample has some 2,000,000 clones in its table, and about 95% of those were observed once. The top ten hold 0.9% to 1.3% of the sample. Input material: naive CD8+ T cells sorted from blood. The sample's cell subset or site label, decoded: CD45RA+CCR7+. The receptors here all came from a man younger than 35 in good health.

A note on this clone: Other DNA sequences from this sample encode an identical CDR3 as well. J is TRBJ2-7 and V is TRBV5-4, with D perhaps assigned TRBD1 or TRBD2 (5 bases each). Looked up from germline, CDR1 is SGHNT and CDR2 is YYREEE (reference sequence). Trimming took off 4 bases at V and 2 bases at J, with 10 bases between the two ends. This CDR3 contains 13 residues. CDR3 in DNA: TGTGCCAGCAGCCCGAGGGGCACCTACGAGCAGTACTTC. It translates to CASSPRGTYEQYF.

CDR3 bases: TGTGCCAGCTCACCACCCGACAGTGTGGAGGAGACCCAGTACTTC. Protein: CASSPPDSVEETQYF. The chain uses TRBV18 and TRBJ2-5; possibly TRBD1 for D (5 bases). V lost 0 bases to trimming and J lost 5 bases, with 13 bases between them. Per the germline V gene, CDR1 is KGHSH and CDR2 is LQKENI. The CDR3 totals 15 residues.

The chain combines TRBV28 with TRBJ2-7; D tentatively reads TRBD1 or TRBD2 (5 bases each). Between the trimmed V and J ends, which lost 6 bases and 1 base, there was a span of 16 bases. The CDR3 consists of 15 residues. CDR1 MDHEN and CDR2 SYDVKM come from the germline V gene. The CDR3 region has the DNA TGTGCCAGCAGCCCCTCCGAGGGGTCATCCTACGAGCAGTACTTC. Protein: CASSPSEGSSYEQYF.

The V call is TRBV7-2, the J call TRBJ2-1, with D possibly TRBD1 on 5 matching bases. V was cut by 4 bases and J by 4 bases, with 11 bases left in between. The CDR3 sequence is 14 residues long. The germline V gene encodes CDR1 SGHTA and CDR2 FQGNSA. CDR3 in DNA: TGTGCCAGCAGCTCCATGGACACTTACAATGAGCAGTTCTTC. Its protein is CASSSMDTYNEQFF.

In this sample, this clone turned up once. This chain uses TRBV10-3 with TRBJ2-7; 8 positions match TRBD2. This CDR3 has 14 residues. With V trimmed by 8 bases and J by 0 bases, 6 bases remained unmatched. From germline, CDR1 is ENHRY and CDR2 SYGVKD. The CDR3 DNA sequence: TGTGCCATCCGGGACGCGGGGGGCTCCTACGAGCAGTACTTC. The encoded protein is CAIRDAGGSYEQYF.

This clone has just a few counts. The V gene is TRBV15, the J gene TRBJ1-2; a weak D match, TRBD1 (6 bases). Trimming removed 1 base at V and 6 bases at J, with 15 bases between. Germline assignment: CDR1 LNHNV and CDR2 YYDKDF (reference sequence). The CDR3 is made up of 15 amino acids. In nucleotides, the CDR3 is TGTGCCACCAGCAGAGTTGGGACAAGTCTCGATGGCTACACCTTC. Protein: CATSRVGTSLDGYTF.

This chain joins TRBV27 and TRBJ2-3; 12 bases fit TRBD2. Germline V lookup: CDR1 MNHEY, CDR2 SMNVEV (reference sequence). CDR3 length equals 17 residues. Trimming took 6 bases from V and 0 from J; bases not matched to a gene: 7. CDR3 protein: CASRTLAGGLSTDTQYF. Here the CDR3 DNA reads TGTGCCAGCAGGACACTAGCGGGGGGCCTTAGCACAGATACGCAGTATTTT.

This clone came up a few times. Other DNA sequences in this sample translate to the same CDR3. The rearrangement uses TRBV7-2 and TRBJ2-7, with D maybe TRBD2 (6 bases). CDR3 length: 13 residues. Trimming shortened V by 3 bases and J by 2 bases, and 8 bases separated the two germline ends. The V gene's germline CDR1 is SGHTA and CDR2 FQGNSA. CDR3 protein: CASSLEGTYEQYF. CDR3 bases: TGTGCCAGCAGCTTGGAGGGTACCTACGAGCAGTACTTC.

The V and J genes are TRBV10-1 and TRBJ1-5; D remains ambiguous. The germline gives CDR1 WNHNN, CDR2 SYGVQD (reference sequence). The V and J ends lost 2 bases and 5 bases respectively, with 7 bases between them. The CDR3 consists of 13 residues. As DNA, the CDR3 is TGCGCCAGCAGTGAGCGATTCGATCAGCCCCAGCATTTT. Translation: CASSERFDQPQHF.

This chain uses TRBV25-1 with TRBJ2-1; D tentatively reads TRBD1 or TRBD2 (7 bases each). The ends were cut back, 3 bases at V and 5 bases at J, with 14 bases in the middle. The CDR3 totals 15 residues. Germline loops: CDR1 MGHDK, CDR2 SYGVNS. The CDR3 region has the DNA TGTGCCAGCAGTGACTGGGCAGGGGGGGACAATGAGCAGTTCTTC. It is translated as CASSDWAGGDNEQFF.

CDR3 bases: TGCAGCGTTGATAGCGGGGCCTCCTACGAGCAGTACTTC. It encodes CSVDSGASYEQYF. The rearrangement uses TRBV29-1 and TRBJ2-7, with 8 bases matching TRBD2. CDR3 size: 13 residues. Germline V lookup: CDR1 SQVTM, CDR2 ANQGSEA. Trimming removed 3 bases from V and 0 bases from J; junction bases left unmatched: 1.

The chain combines TRBV7-9 with TRBJ2-1, with 11 positions matching TRBD2. With 2 bases clipped from V and 5 bases from J, the junction kept 5 bases outside the gene matches. The CDR3 spans 16 residues. The V gene's germline CDR1 is SEHNR and CDR2 FQNEAQ (reference sequence). The CDR3 nucleotides are TGTGCCAGCAGCTTACCGGGACTAGCGGCTCACAATGAGCAGTTCTTC. The encoded protein is CASSLPGLAAHNEQFF.

This clone was detected once. The rearrangement links TRBV5-8 to TRBJ1-2; D is unresolved. The CDR3 has 14 residues. V lost 6 bases, J lost 6 bases, and 18 bases lay in between. Germline V gives CDR1 SGHTS, CDR2 YDEGEE. This CDR3 reads CASIGPVLVHGYTF. The CDR3 bases are TGTGCCAGCATTGGTCCGGTCTTGGTACATGGCTACACCTTC.

Comment on this clone: The identical CDR3 is also encoded by other nucleotide sequences in the sample. The chain carries TRBV27 and TRBJ2-5; D is perhaps TRBD1 (5 bases). V was trimmed by 3 bases and J by 4 bases, leaving 9 bases between them. CDR1 and CDR2 (germline): MNHEY, SMNVEV (reference sequence). The CDR3 consists of 13 residues. As DNA, the CDR3 is TGTGCCAGCAGTTTGTTGCAGGGAGAGACCCAGTACTTC. This gives the protein CASSLLQGETQYF.

This chain connects TRBV5-1 to TRBJ1-2, with D perhaps matching TRBD1 (5 bases). This CDR3 comprises 18 residues. Germline V gene lookup returns CDR1 SGHRS and CDR2 YFSETQ. Trimming cost V 3 bases and J 1 base, with 22 bases left between them. CDR3 amino acids: CASSSPPGREGINYGYTF. CDR3 sequence (DNA): TGCGCCAGCAGCTCTCCCCCGGGACGAGAAGGGATTAACTATGGCTACACCTTC. Supplemented by reference TRBV5-1 and TRBJ1-2, the full variable domain reads KAGVTQTPRYLIKTRGQQVTLSCSPISGHRSVSWYQQTPGQGLQFLFEYFSETQRNKGNFPGRFSGRQFSNSRSEMNVSTLELGDSALYLCASSSPPGREGINYGYTFGSGTRLTVV.

V usage is TRBV29-1 and J usage is TRBJ1-3; D possibly corresponds to TRBD1 (6 bases). The CDR3 has 16 amino acids. The germline gives CDR1 SQVTM, CDR2 ANQGSEA. Trimming shortened V by 1 base and J by 4 bases, and 17 bases separated the two germline ends. The CDR3 region has the DNA TGCAGCGTTGAAGGAGGACAGAATACAAACGGAAACACCATATATTTT. It encodes CSVEGGQNTNGNTIYF.

The chain uses TRBV2 and TRBJ1-3; TRBD1 matches at 10 bases. The CDR3 has 15 amino acids. The germline V gene encodes CDR1 SNHLY and CDR2 FYNNEI. Trimming cost V 3 bases and J 9 bases; bases outside gene matches: 8. The CDR3 sequence: CASSETGQGDSTIYF. The CDR3 region has the DNA TGTGCCAGCAGTGAGACCGGACAGGGGGATTCCACCATATATTTT.

In this sample, this clone turned up once. V is TRBV4-3 and J is TRBJ2-7; D is unresolved. Between the trimmed V and J ends, which lost 0 bases and 2 bases, there was a span of 11 bases. Germline V gives CDR1 LGHNA, CDR2 YSLEER. The CDR3 totals 15 residues. The DNA of the CDR3 is TGCGCCAGCAGCCAAGATTTCGGAATGACCTACGAGCAGTACTTC. It codes for CASSQDFGMTYEQYF.

This clone was seen a handful of times. The rearrangement joins TRBV19 to TRBJ2-4; a weak D match, TRBD2 (5 bases). Germline CDR1 reads LNHDA; CDR2 reads SQIVND (reference sequence). V was shortened by 10 bases and J by 0 bases, with 13 bases between the two germline ends. This CDR3 has 14 residues. The CDR3 DNA follows: TGTGCCACCTCGGACTTTTTAGCCAAAAACATTCAGTACTTC. This translates into CATSDFLAKNIQYF.

This rearrangement joins TRBV7-9 to TRBJ2-5, with D tentatively TRBD2 (5 bases). This CDR3 is 13 amino acids long. V dropped 5 bases and J dropped 0 bases, with 7 bases sitting between them. In germline, CDR1 is SEHNR, CDR2 FQNEAQ (reference sequence). Written as DNA, the CDR3 is TGTGCCAGCAGCCCGGACTACCAAGAGACCCAGTACTTC. This encodes CASSPDYQETQYF.

The rearrangement links TRBV27 to TRBJ1-2; TRBD1 might be the D (5 bases). Per the germline V gene, CDR1 is MNHEY and CDR2 is SMNVEV (reference sequence). The CDR3 is made up of 13 amino acids. Trimming removed 5 bases at V and 4 bases at J, with 11 bases between. Written as DNA, the CDR3 is TGTGCCAGCAGTAGCAGGGAGAGCTATGGCTACACCTTC. This gives the protein CASSSRESYGYTF.

J is TRBJ1-1 and V is TRBV15; D uncertain. Between the trimmed V and J ends, which lost 3 bases and 5 bases, there was a span of 16 bases. Germline loops: CDR1 LNHNV, CDR2 YYDKDF (reference sequence). CDR3 length: 15 amino acids. The CDR3 region has the DNA TGTGCCACCAGCAGCCCCCGGGAGTCCGGGACTGAAGCTTTCTTT. It translates to CATSSPRESGTEAFF.

This clone was observed a single time. The junction departs from the called germline gene at one end, perhaps through a read error. Written as DNA, the CDR3 is TGTGCTAGCAGCTTAACTGGGAACTACGAGCAGTACTTC. It codes for CASSLTGNYEQYF. This chain connects TRBV7-7 to TRBJ2-7; no definite D call. The CDR3 runs to 13 residues. The germline gives CDR1 SSHAT, CDR2 FNYEAQ (reference sequence).